This T cell receptor beta chain comes out of a study of cytomegalovirus exposure and HLA in healthy donors. CDR3 length: 17 residues. Germline V gene lookup returns CDR1 SGHAT and CDR2 FQDESV (reference sequence). V shed 5 bases and J 4 bases; nucleotides not matched to a gene: 7. The PCR contained 60 Vbeta and 13 Jbeta primers. Generated by immunoSEQ multiplex PCR, the TCRdb table keeps only in-frame clones and is missing some. Of roughly 180,000 clones listed, around 74% were seen once; the top ten hold over 2.5%. Sequenced: PBMCs. This clonotype was sampled from a male donor in good health and CMV-seronegative. This sequence joins TRBV11-1 and TRBJ2-1; TRBD2 agrees at 14 bases. The CDR3 sequence: CASSAGLAGGFYNEQFF. The CDR3 DNA follows: TGTGCCAGCAGCGCAGGACTAGCGGGGGGATTTTACAATGAGCAGTTCTTC. The whole variable domain, remainder taken from reference TRBV11-1 and TRBJ2-1, is EAEVAQSPRYKITEKSQAVAFWCDPISGHATLYWYRQILGQGPELLVQFQDESVVDDSQLPKDRFSAERLKGVDSTLKIQPAELGDSAMYLCASSAGLAGGFYNEQFFGPGTRLTVL.